The source of this T cell receptor beta chain is a study of sequential checkpoint blockade in melanoma. In this sample, this clone turned up once. TCRdb keeps only in-frame clones here, not all; method: immunoSEQ multiplex PCR. The sample has about 30,000 clones, roughly 91% seen once; the top ten hold 13% to 15%. The CDR3 is made up of 14 amino acids. The V and J ends lost 2 bases and 9 bases respectively, with 14 bases between them. Germline values: CDR1 MNHEY, CDR2 SMNVEV (reference sequence). Treatment specified: randomized to nivolumab then ipilimumab (arm A) or the reverse (arm B). This material consisted of CD8+ T cells sorted from blood (inferred from file names), taken from a patient given nivolumab and ipilimumab in sequence. This TCR was recovered from a human donor with melanoma. This chain connects TRBV27 to TRBJ2-1; possibly TRBD1 for D (5 bases). The CDR3 region is CASSLLGVNSEQFF. The DNA for the CDR3 is TGTGCCAGCAGTTTACTAGGGGTTAACAGTGAGCAGTTCTTC.